These 18 T cell receptor beta chains were all obtained from the same sample, sequenced in a study of cytomegalovirus exposure and HLA in healthy donors. The primer mix had 60 Vbeta and 13 Jbeta primers. TCRdb's copy holds only in-frame clones and misses some; the assay was immunoSEQ multiplex PCR. The repertoire consists of over 150,000 clones, with 80% occurring once and the leading ten covering about 4.3%. The sample taken for sequencing was PBMCs. These receptors all stem from a man aged 25-45 years in good health and CMV-seronegative.

The chain employs TRBV10-3 and TRBJ1-3; D possibly corresponds to TRBD1 (6 bases). This CDR3 spans 15 amino acids. CDR1 and CDR2 (germline): ENHRY, SYGVKD. Between the trimmed V and J ends, which lost 0 bases and 3 bases, there was a span of 9 bases. The CDR3 region has the DNA TGTGCCATCAGTGAGTCGATAGGGGGTGGAAACACCATATATTTT. Amino acid sequence: CAISESIGGGNTIYF.

The chain carries TRBV28 and TRBJ1-5; TRBD1 matches 11 bases. Germline loops: CDR1 MDHEN, CDR2 SYDVKM. The V and J ends lost 8 bases and 4 bases, in that order; junction bases with no gene match: 16. The CDR3 is 18 residues long. The CDR3 bases are TGTGCCAGCTCTGACCCTCGGGACAGGGGGTCCCTTAATCAGCCCCAGCATTTT. Translating gives CASSDPRDRGSLNQPQHF.

The rearrangement links TRBV11-3 to TRBJ2-1; 12 nucleotides agree with TRBD2. Looked up from germline, CDR1 is SGHNT and CDR2 is YENEEA. With V trimmed by 3 bases and J by 7 bases, 1 base remained unmatched. This CDR3 region has 14 residues. The CDR3 loop is CASSLTSGSNEQFF. Written as DNA, the CDR3 is TGTGCCAGCAGCTTGACTAGCGGGAGTAATGAGCAGTTCTTC.

The chain recombines TRBV11-3 with TRBJ2-2; 9 bases align to TRBD2. The CDR3 contains 15 residues. Germline CDR1 SGHNT, CDR2 YENEEA. V trimming: 4 bases; J trimming: 3 bases; junction bases outside the gene matches: 3. The chain's CDR3 is CASSSLAGDTGELFF. Here the CDR3 DNA reads TGTGCCAGCAGCTCTTTAGCGGGGGACACCGGGGAGCTGTTTTTT. Drawing the rest from reference TRBV11-3 and TRBJ2-2, the complete variable domain is EAGVVQSPRYKIIEKKQPVAFWCNPISGHNTLYWYLQNLGQGPELLIRYENEEAVDDSQLPKDRFSAERLKGVDSTLKIQPAELGDSAVYLCASSSLAGDTGELFFGEGSRLTVL.

As to this clone: The germline gene is not matched at one end of the junction; a read error may be the cause. The rearrangement uses TRBV20-1 and TRBJ1-2; 9 positions agree with TRBD1. Germline V gene data show CDR1 as DFQATT and CDR2 as SNEGSKA (reference sequence). There are 11 residues in the CDR3. CDR3 sequence (DNA): TGCAGTGCTAGAGGGGACAGGGTCCGGAGGTTC. It translates to CSARGDRVRRF.

The chain links TRBV5-1 to TRBJ2-7; 11 positions match TRBD2. V shed 1 base, J shed 3 bases, and the junction held 0 bases outside the gene matches. Germline assignment: CDR1 SGHRS and CDR2 YFSETQ. There are 14 residues in the CDR3. Here the CDR3 DNA reads TGCGCCAGCAGCTTGACTAGCGGGAGCTACGAGCAGTACTTC. It translates to CASSLTSGSYEQYF.

The CDR3, as DNA: TGTGCCAGCAGCCCCGGGGTAAGTAGTCAGCCCCAGCATTTT. This translates into CASSPGVSSQPQHF. The chain has TRBV5-6 and TRBJ1-5; the D is unclear. This CDR3 spans 14 amino acids. Looked up from germline, CDR1 is SGHDT and CDR2 is YYEEEE. Trimming removed 4 bases from V and 6 bases from J, with 14 bases in between.

The rearrangement uses TRBV7-7 and TRBJ2-5; D is uncertain. Germline CDR1 is SSHAT and CDR2 is FNYEAQ (reference sequence). The CDR3 is made up of 13 amino acids. V shed 5 bases and J shed 9 bases, with 16 bases lying between them. The DNA for the CDR3 is TGTGCCAGCAGCCCTGACCCCCTGGCGGCCCAGTACTTC. It yields the protein CASSPDPLAAQYF.

V gene TRBV4-1 combines with J gene TRBJ2-1; D may be TRBD2 (6 bases). Germline CDR1 and CDR2: MGHRA and YSYEKL. Trimming removed 1 base from V and 4 bases from J, with 11 bases in between. The CDR3 totals 15 residues. DNA for the CDR3: TGCGCCAGCAGCCAAGTCGTAGCGGAATACAATGAGCAGTTCTTC. Its translation: CASSQVVAEYNEQFF.

The CDR3 here is CASSPGTGIAEAFF. The DNA for the CDR3 is TGTGCCAGCAGTCCGGGGACAGGGATCGCTGAAGCTTTCTTT. The chain couples TRBV6-5 to TRBJ1-1; TRBD1 matches 9 bases. Trimming cost V 5 bases and J 6 bases; bases outside gene matches: 7. This CDR3 region has 14 residues. Germline V gene sequence: CDR1 MNHEY, CDR2 SVGAGI.

This chain connects TRBV6-1 to TRBJ1-2; D ambiguous. The germline CDR1 and CDR2 sequences are MNHNS and SASEGT. V lost 2 bases to trimming and J lost 3 bases, with 4 bases between them. The CDR3 covers 12 residues. CDR3 in amino acids: CASSESYYGYTF. The DNA for the CDR3 is TGTGCCAGCAGTGAATCCTACTATGGCTACACCTTC.

This chain joins TRBV7-2 and TRBJ2-1; weak D call: TRBD2 (6 bases). The CDR3 covers 12 residues. Looked up from germline, CDR1 is SGHTA and CDR2 is FQGNSA. Deletions cut 5 bases from V and 9 bases from J, with 11 bases between. CDR3 DNA: TGTGCCAGCAGCCTCGGAGGGATTGAGCAGTTCTTC. The encoded protein is CASSLGGIEQFF. Drawing the rest from reference TRBV7-2 and TRBJ2-1, the complete variable domain is GAGVSQSPSNKVTEKGKDVELRCDPISGHTALYWYRQSLGQGLEFLIYFQGNSAPDKSGLPSDRFSAERTGGSVSTLTIQRTQQEDSAVYLCASSLGGIEQFFGPGTRLTVL.

The rearrangement links TRBV2 to TRBJ2-1; D may be TRBD2 (6 bases). There are 12 residues in the CDR3. The V gene lost 4 bases and the J gene lost 8 bases, with 9 bases spanning the gap. The germline V gene encodes CDR1 SNHLY and CDR2 FYNNEI. The chain's CDR3 is CASSVWGDEQFF. CDR3 in DNA: TGTGCCAGCAGTGTGTGGGGGGATGAGCAGTTCTTC.

The V call is TRBV5-1, the J call TRBJ2-3; TRBD2 matches at 9 bases. CDR1 is SGHRS, CDR2 YFSETQ, per germline. After removal of 4 bases from V and 5 bases from J, the junction contained 14 bases not matched to a gene. This CDR3 spans 17 amino acids. The CDR3 reads CASSPPVGRGGGDTQYF. CDR3 DNA sequence: TGCGCCAGCAGCCCTCCCGTGGGGCGGGGGGGCGGAGATACGCAGTATTTT.

V usage is TRBV7-9 and J usage is TRBJ1-1, with D hard to call. The CDR3 runs 15 residues. V dropped 5 bases and J dropped 7 bases, with 20 bases sitting between them. Germline assignment: CDR1 SEHNR and CDR2 FQNEAQ (reference sequence). This CDR3 reads CASSPESRRTNEAFF. The CDR3, as DNA: TGTGCCAGCAGCCCGGAATCTCGCCGAACTAATGAAGCTTTCTTT.

Remarks on this clone: Relative to the germline gene, one junction end is altered; a read error may explain this. The rearrangement uses TRBV9 and TRBJ1-4; the D gene is possibly TRBD1 (6 bases). This CDR3 region has 15 residues. The germline V gene has CDR1 SGDLS and CDR2 YYNGEE. In nucleotides, the CDR3 is TGTGCCAGCAGCGTAGGGACGGGGGGCCATGAGAAACTGTTTTTT. Protein product: CASSVGTGGHEKLFF.

The rearrangement joins TRBV10-1 to TRBJ1-1; 7 bases are a match to TRBD1. The germline V gene has CDR1 WNHNN and CDR2 SYGVQD (reference sequence). This CDR3 is 15 amino acids long. Unmatched junction bases numbered 1, after V lost 0 bases and J lost 0 bases. CDR3 bases: TGCGCCAGCAGTGAGTCTGGACAGGTGAACACTGAAGCTTTCTTT. Protein sequence: CASSESGQVNTEAFF.

The chain links TRBV6-4 to TRBJ2-5; weak D call: TRBD2 (5 bases). CDR1 is MRHNA, CDR2 SNTAGT, per germline. The CDR3 sequence is 13 residues long. V was trimmed by 0 bases and J by 7 bases, leaving 9 bases between them. CDR3 in DNA: TGTGCCAGCAGTGACTCGAGAGGAGGGACCCAGTACTTC. Translated: CASSDSRGGTQYF.